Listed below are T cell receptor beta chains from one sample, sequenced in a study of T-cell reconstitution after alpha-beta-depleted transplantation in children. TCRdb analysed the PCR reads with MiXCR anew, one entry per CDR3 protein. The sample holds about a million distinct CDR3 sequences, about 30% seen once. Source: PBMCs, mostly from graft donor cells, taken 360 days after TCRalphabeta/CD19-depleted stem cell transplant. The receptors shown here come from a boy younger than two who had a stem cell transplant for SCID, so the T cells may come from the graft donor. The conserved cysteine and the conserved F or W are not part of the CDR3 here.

CDR3: ASSSLTSPLGYT
V: TRBV12-3/TRBV12-4
J: TRBJ1-2

CDR3: SASGTLYEQY
V: TRBV20-1
J: TRBJ2-7

CDR3: ASSPIQSGANVLT
V: TRBV18
J: TRBJ2-6

CDR3: ASSPPGRTPYEQY
V: TRBV12-3/TRBV12-4
J: TRBJ2-7

CDR3: ASSLEGVYEQY
V: TRBV5-5
J: TRBJ2-7

CDR3: ASSLGQTLTTGGGYT
V: TRBV9
J: TRBJ1-2

CDR3: ASSHPGGVHSVQEQF
V: TRBV7-2
J: TRBJ2-1

CDR3: ASSSGTGPYNEQF
V: TRBV12-3/TRBV12-4
J: TRBJ2-1

CDR3: ASSYWTVNTGELF
V: TRBV5-5
J: TRBJ2-2

CDR3: GTTQGRGTYYEQY
V: TRBV20-1
J: TRBJ2-7

CDR3: ASSLGPQASTDTQY
V: TRBV5-1
J: TRBJ2-3

CDR3: ASSQGPEFYGYT
V: TRBV3-1
J: TRBJ1-2

CDR3: SARDRGANYGYT
V: TRBV20-1
J: TRBJ1-2

CDR3: ASSLSERYEQY
V: TRBV5-1
J: TRBJ2-7

CDR3: ASSVTGESSPLH
V: TRBV11-2
J: TRBJ1-6

CDR3: ASSPIFLGALAGELF
V: TRBV9
J: TRBJ2-2

CDR3: ASSLVDRAAGGPDYNEQF
V: TRBV12-3/TRBV12-4
J: TRBJ2-1

CDR3: ASSLGISQETQY
V: TRBV4-1
J: TRBJ2-5

CDR3: ASSQGRPGELF
V: TRBV14
J: TRBJ2-2

CDR3: ASSPGTVNSPLH
V: TRBV5-1
J: TRBJ1-6

CDR3: ASSQVTLAGSNEQF
V: TRBV3-1
J: TRBJ2-1

CDR3: SVLTSGAHNEQF
V: TRBV29-1
J: TRBJ2-1

CDR3: ASSPIGIHNEQF
V: TRBV18
J: TRBJ2-1

CDR3: SARVRDVQGRRYTEAF
V: TRBV20-1
J: TRBJ1-1

CDR3: ASSLFRADTGELF
V: TRBV5-1
J: TRBJ2-2

CDR3: ASSLASGRGVYEQY
V: TRBV5-1
J: TRBJ2-7

CDR3: SVEGVEGRREDEQY
V: TRBV29-1
J: TRBJ2-7

CDR3: ASAIKGFRNEQF
V: TRBV7-2
J: TRBJ2-1

CDR3: SATATDNTEAF
V: TRBV20-1
J: TRBJ1-1

CDR3: SARDPLAGAFPYEQY
V: TRBV20-1
J: TRBJ2-7

CDR3: ASSVSAGELF
V: TRBV9
J: TRBJ2-2

CDR3: ASSFRTGALYEQY
V: TRBV12-3/TRBV12-4
J: TRBJ2-7

CDR3: ASSGLDSSSTDTQY
V: TRBV7-8
J: TRBJ2-3

CDR3: ASSFPNGNTIY
V: TRBV7-8
J: TRBJ1-3

CDR3: ASSLTEVTTSGPDTQY
V: TRBV11-2
J: TRBJ2-3

CDR3: ASRRHEQF
V: TRBV5-5
J: TRBJ2-1

CDR3: ASSITSGGRHEQF
V: TRBV7-8
J: TRBJ2-1

CDR3: ASSLELISYNEQF
V: TRBV5-1
J: TRBJ2-1

CDR3: ASSLSSGRRAKNIQY
V: TRBV7-2
J: TRBJ2-4

CDR3: ASSVWDYTGELF
V: TRBV9
J: TRBJ2-2

CDR3: ASSLGTLAGGTTDTQY
V: TRBV5-1
J: TRBJ2-3

CDR3: ASSYGLAETQY
V: TRBV4-3
J: TRBJ2-5

CDR3: ASSVGGGPKF
V: TRBV9
J: TRBJ2-1

CDR3: ASRRLAGGRGTDTQY
V: TRBV12-3/TRBV12-4
J: TRBJ2-3

CDR3: ASSENGRSTF
V: TRBV2
J: TRBJ1-1